The next 6 T cell receptor beta chains were all read from a single sample in a study of a mutant IDH1 vaccine in newly diagnosed glioma. Time point defined: week 35, safety follow-up. Vaccination used 300 ug of mutant IDH1 20-mer peptide per dose, with topical imiquimod. Sequencing used immunoSEQ multiplex PCR; TCRdb keeps in-frame clones, though not all of them. Of around 44,000 clones in the sample, more than 65% were seen once. These receptors lack a known antigen. Sequenced material: PBMCs, taken from a glioma patient whose treatment included an IDH1 peptide vaccine. These receptors were taken from a man aged 40-49 years with glioma.

The genes are TRBV6-6 and TRBJ1-6, with TRBD1 as a possible D gene (6 bases). In germline, CDR1 is MNHNY, CDR2 SVGAGI (reference sequence). V lost 9 bases to trimming and J lost 7 bases, with 13 bases between them. This CDR3 contains 13 residues. The CDR3 DNA sequence: TGTGCCAGTACAGGGTATGGGAATTCACCCCTCCACTTT. Protein: CASTGYGNSPLHF.

This clone was counted a single time. V and J are TRBV6-1 and TRBJ1-5, with 8 bases fitting TRBD1. From germline, CDR1 is MNHNS and CDR2 SASEGT. Trimming removed 6 bases from V and 5 bases from J; junction bases left unmatched: 6. This CDR3 spans 14 amino acids. CDR3 bases: TGTGCCAGCAGGACGACAGGGGTCGATCAGCCCCAGCATTTT. This codes for CASRTTGVDQPQHF.

The chain combines TRBV19 with TRBJ1-1; D is undetermined. This CDR3 contains 15 residues. Trimming removed 7 bases at V and 2 bases at J, with 17 bases between. Germline V lookup: CDR1 LNHDA, CDR2 SQIVND (reference sequence). The CDR3, as DNA: TGTGCCAGTATCGCTACCACAAGGGTCAACACTGAAGCTTTCTTT. This sequence encodes CASIATTRVNTEAFF.

The chain couples TRBV5-8 to TRBJ2-7; D perhaps matches TRBD2 (6 bases). Germline CDR1 SGHTS, CDR2 YDEGEE. CDR3 length: 13 residues. V was shortened by 7 bases and J by 4 bases, with 15 bases between the two germline ends. The CDR3 bases are TGTGCCAGCTATCGGGGGTCGGCGTACGAGCAGTACTTC. The encoded protein is CASYRGSAYEQYF.

V is TRBV10-3 and J is TRBJ1-1; D ambiguous. Trimming stripped 0 bases from V and 1 base from J, with 15 bases between. Germline V CDR1 and CDR2: ENHRY, SYGVKD. This CDR3 spans 17 amino acids. CDR3 amino acids: CAISESAGGGWNTEAFF. In DNA, the CDR3 is TGTGCCATCAGTGAGTCAGCGGGCGGAGGCTGGAACACTGAAGCTTTCTTT.

The chain recombines TRBV5-1 with TRBJ2-7; 8 bases agree with TRBD1. The CDR3 loop spans 12 amino acids. V trimming: 5 bases; J trimming: 5 bases; junction bases outside the gene matches: 3. Per germline, CDR1 SGHRS and CDR2 YFSETQ. CDR3 region: CASREDRDEQYF. CDR3 in DNA: TGCGCCAGCAGGGAGGACAGGGACGAGCAGTACTTC.